This TCR beta chain was documented in a study of T cell responses to AZD1222 COVID-19 vaccine. Germline V gene lookup returns CDR1 SNHLY and CDR2 FYNNEI. The length of the CDR3 is 14 residues. Trimming stripped 6 bases from V and 0 bases from J, with 11 bases between. Here immunoSEQ multiplex PCR was the method, and the copy in TCRdb shows in-frame clones only, minus some. Here the sample spans some 180,000 clones, 88% being singletons. The genes are TRBV2 and TRBJ2-5; perhaps TRBD2 as D (5 bases). This sequence originates from an adult in good health. The sequences come from peripheral blood, collected on day 0 of AZD1222 vaccination. The CDR3, as DNA: TGTGCCAGCAGCGCGGGCGGCTACCAAGAGACCCAGTACTTC. Its translation is CASSAGGYQETQYF.